The 8 T cell receptor beta chains reported below all come from one sample, sequenced in a study of beta chain features in type 1 diabetes. Since all of the isolated RNA was reverse transcribed, expressed TCRB transcripts were what got sequenced. Profiling relied on immunoSEQ multiplex PCR, and the TCRdb table lists in-frame clones only, not all of them. The table has 300,000 to 350,000 clones, 6.5% to 10% seen once. Sequencing was done on a sample of central memory CD4+ T cells from blood. These receptors were collected from a woman under 30 in good health.

This clone appeared a few times. A far larger clone is just one base off, so this is likely a read error. V and J are TRBV2 and TRBJ2-5, with no clear D. Gene TRBJ2-7 matches the end of the DNA better, so the J call may be wrong. Germline CDR1 is SNHLY and CDR2 is FYNNEI. CDR3 length: 12 residues. The CDR3 is CASSESPYEQYF. The CDR3 bases are TGTGCCAGCAGTGAGTCCCCCTACGAGCAGTACTTC.

This clone was seen a few times. The chain recombines TRBV10-3 with TRBJ1-1; tentatively, D is TRBD1 (5 bases). Trimming stripped 10 bases from V and 4 bases from J, with 16 bases between. This CDR3 contains 13 residues. CDR1 is ENHRY and CDR2 is SYGVKD in the germline V gene. The CDR3 DNA is TGTGCCACGGGGCGGGGGGAAACCACTGAAGCTTTCTTT. Protein sequence: CATGRGETTEAFF.

This chain joins TRBV18 and TRBJ1-1; D not certain. The CDR3 spans 14 residues. Trimming shortened V by 2 bases and J by 1 base, and 8 bases separated the two germline ends. Per germline, CDR1 KGHSH and CDR2 LQKENI. The CDR3 here is CASSPGARNTEAFF. CDR3 nucleotide sequence: TGTGCCAGCTCACCAGGAGCTAGGAACACTGAAGCTTTCTTT.

The chain carries TRBV4-2 and TRBJ1-1; TRBD1 matches at 7 bases. The CDR3 has 16 residues. The V segment lost 1 base and the J segment 5 bases; nucleotides outside the gene matches: 10. The germline V gene encodes CDR1 LGHNA and CDR2 YNFKEQ. CDR3 DNA: TGTGCCAGCAGCCAAGTATCGGCAGGGGGGTTTACTGAAGCTTTCTTT. It yields the protein CASSQVSAGGFTEAFF.

CDR3 region: CASSPGLAYGYTF. The DNA for the CDR3 is TGTGCCAGCAGCCCCGGACTAGCCTATGGCTACACCTTC. This chain joins TRBV11-2 and TRBJ1-2; D gene uncertain. Trimming removed 5 bases at V and 4 bases at J, with 11 bases between. Looked up from germline, CDR1 is SGHAT and CDR2 is FQNNGV. The CDR3 loop spans 13 amino acids.

V and J are TRBV6-1 and TRBJ2-5; 7 positions agree with TRBD2. The CDR3 loop spans 14 amino acids. V dropped 7 bases and J dropped 4; count of bases not matched to a gene: 9. Germline V gene sequence: CDR1 MNHNS, CDR2 SASEGT. The CDR3 protein is CASTSKVAGETQYF. The CDR3 DNA follows: TGTGCCAGCACCTCTAAGGTAGCGGGAGAGACCCAGTACTTC.

This clone was recorded a few times. This chain connects TRBV7-2 to TRBJ1-1; no firm D call. The CDR3 is 14 residues long. Trimming removed 5 bases at V and 5 bases at J, with 15 bases between. Germline V gene lookup returns CDR1 SGHTA and CDR2 FQGNSA. CDR3 region: CASSPQFFRTEAFF. The CDR3 DNA follows: TGTGCCAGCAGCCCCCAGTTTTTCCGGACTGAAGCTTTCTTT.

The chain uses TRBV6-5 and TRBJ2-7; 7 bases map to TRBD1. V gave up 5 bases and J gave up 1 base; unmatched junction bases: 5. CDR1 and CDR2 (germline): MNHEY, SVGAGI. This CDR3 is built from 14 residues. The CDR3 DNA sequence: TGTGCCAGCAGTAAGACAGGGACATCCTACGAGCAGTACTTC. This translates into CASSKTGTSYEQYF.